This T cell receptor (beta chain) was observed in a study of tumor-infiltrating lymphocytes in primary liver carcinoma. Overall study: Resection treated the patients' primary liver carcinoma.

Concerning this clonotype: It may be a read error: a sequence one base away is much more abundant.

The blood RNA (from unsorted whole blood) was obtained, and germline DNA was also extracted. Germline CDR1 and CDR2: MNHEY and SVGEGT. The CDR3 loop spans 14 amino acids. Starting material of 500 ng total RNA yielded TCR beta cDNA via a constant-region primer. Three-round nested multiplex PCR performed with slightly modified ARM-PCR produced the TCR beta libraries. TRBV1-TRBV30 forward primers paired with a C-beta reverse primer were used in the first two PCR rounds, which ran roughly 10 cycles each. TCRdb reprocessed the multiplex PCR reads via MiXCR and lists one record per CDR3 protein. This table has around 210,000 distinct CDR3 sequences, roughly 61% appearing once.

Sequenced input: peripheral blood. J is TRBJ2-7 and V is TRBV6-2 or TRBV6-3; 7 bases map to TRBD2. The sequence came from a woman between 55 and 75 years old with primary liver carcinoma and hepatitis B virus infection. CDR3 sequence (DNA): TGTGCCGGCAGGGAGGGCTACATTAGCTACGAGCAGTACTTC. Its translation is CAGREGYISYEQYF.